The 22 T cell receptor beta chains reported below all come from one sample, sequenced in a study of Ad26.COV2.S vaccination and SARS-CoV-2 variants. Data came from immunoSEQ multiplex PCR; TCRdb stores just in-frame clones and leaves some out. The table includes around 300,000 clones, 88% detected once. The treatment denotes: 15 to 20 received Ad26.COV2.S at low or high dose, single or two shots; several received placebo; per-sample allocation not given. Day 63 after the first injection of vaccine or placebo was the sampling time. Sequences were derived from peripheral blood, sampled in a trial of Ad26.COV2.S vaccine versus placebo. The origin of the receptors is a person aged 18 to 65 who received the Ad26.COV2.S COVID-19 vaccine or a placebo.

This clone was counted once. The chain employs TRBV27 and TRBJ2-7, with 14 bases matching TRBD2. The CDR3 sequence is 15 residues long. With V trimmed by 6 bases and J by 4 bases, 5 bases remained unmatched. In germline, CDR1 is MNHEY, CDR2 SMNVEV (reference sequence). The CDR3 nucleotides are TGTGCCAGCAGCCGAGGGACTAGCGGGAGTTACGAGCAGTACTTC. Its protein product is CASSRGTSGSYEQYF.

This rearrangement joins TRBV28 to TRBJ1-1, with unresolved D. This CDR3 has 13 residues. Trimming stripped 4 bases from V and 4 bases from J, with 10 bases between. Germline CDR1 is MDHEN and CDR2 is SYDVKM. CDR3 in DNA: TGTGCCAGCAGTTCTGGCGGAGGCACTGAAGCTTTCTTT. This sequence encodes CASSSGGGTEAFF.

The CDR3 DNA is TGTGCCAGCAGCTTATTAGGGAATGGCTACGAGCAGTACTTC. Translation: CASSLLGNGYEQYF. The J gene is TRBJ2-7, the V gene TRBV7-3; no reliable D call. Trimming removed 2 bases at V and 3 bases at J, with 11 bases between. Germline V CDR1 and CDR2: SGHTA, FQGTGA. The length of the CDR3 is 14 residues.

This clone was picked up one time. Written as DNA, the CDR3 is TGCGCCAGCAGCTTAGACGGTAGCAATCAGCCCCAGCATTTT. Protein sequence: CASSLDGSNQPQHF. The chain uses TRBV5-1 and TRBJ1-5; D remains ambiguous. V lost 2 bases and J 0 bases, leaving 6 bases between the germline ends. CDR3 size: 14 residues. CDR1 is SGHRS and CDR2 is YFSETQ in the germline V gene.

The chain uses TRBV12-5 and TRBJ2-5; D is undetermined. The ends were cut back, 6 bases at V and 7 bases at J, with 24 bases in the middle. This CDR3 has 16 residues. CDR1 and CDR2 from the germline V gene are LGHNT and FRNRAP. In DNA form, the CDR3 reads TGTGCTAGTGGCCCGTCCGGCGGCGGATCCGTAATGACCCAGTACTTC. Translated, it gives CASGPSGGGSVMTQYF. Full variable domain (missing parts from reference TRBV12-5 and TRBJ2-5): DARVTQTPRHKVTEMGQEVTMRCQPILGHNTVFWYRQTMMQGLELLAYFRNRAPLDDSGMPKDRFSAEMPDATLATLKIQPSEPRDSAVYFCASGPSGGGSVMTQYFGPGTRLLVL.

CDR3 amino acids: CATSRQGAANEQFF. In nucleotides, the CDR3 is TGTGCCACCAGCCGACAGGGGGCTGCCAATGAGCAGTTCTTC. The J gene is TRBJ2-1, the V gene TRBV24-1; the match to TRBD1 covers 10 bases. This CDR3 comprises 14 residues. With V trimmed by 7 bases and J by 6 bases, 5 bases remained unmatched. CDR1 and CDR2 (germline): KGHDR, SFDVKD.

V usage is TRBV6-5 and J usage is TRBJ2-1; possible D gene TRBD1, 5 bases. Between the trimmed V and J ends, which lost 6 bases and 16 bases, there was a span of 19 bases. The CDR3 loop spans 12 amino acids. Germline V gene data show CDR1 as MNHEY and CDR2 as SVGAGI. The CDR3 DNA reads as TGTGCCAGCAGATCGGTAATGGGGCCCGAATTCTTC. It translates to CASRSVMGPEFF.

This clone has only a few counts. Other DNA sequences of this sample code for an identical CDR3. The V call is TRBV7-2, the J call TRBJ1-1; the D gene is possibly TRBD1 (6 bases). There are 15 residues in the CDR3. The V gene lost 2 bases and the J gene lost 1 base, with 11 bases spanning the gap. CDR1 SGHTA and CDR2 FQGNSA come from the germline V gene. This chain's CDR3 is CASSLQEGGNTEAFF. The DNA of the CDR3 is TGTGCCAGCAGCTTACAAGAAGGGGGGAACACTGAAGCTTTCTTT.

The table lists this clone with a count of one. The gene calls are TRBV5-8 and TRBJ2-6; 10 nucleotides agree with TRBD2. The V gene end was trimmed by 5 bases and the J gene end by 3 bases; junction bases not matched to a gene: 8. The CDR3 consists of 17 residues. Germline V gene sequence: CDR1 SGHTS, CDR2 YDEGEE. The CDR3 DNA is TGTGCCAGCAGGGGGCTAGCGGGAGCCTTTGGGGCCAACGTCCTGACTTTC. It codes for CASRGLAGAFGANVLTF.

V is TRBV7-9 and J is TRBJ1-5; D is possibly TRBD1 (6 bases). Germline V gives CDR1 SEHNR, CDR2 FQNEAQ (reference sequence). V was clipped by 5 bases and J by 4 bases, with 12 bases between them. The length of the CDR3 is 14 residues. The CDR3, as DNA: TGTGCCAGCAGCATCGGCAGGGGAAATCAGCCCCAGCATTTT. Amino acid sequence: CASSIGRGNQPQHF.

The chain joins TRBV30 to TRBJ2-2, with D perhaps assigned TRBD1 or TRBD2 (5 bases each). CDR1 is GTSNPN, CDR2 SVGIG, per germline (reference sequence). This CDR3 region has 14 residues. With 4 bases removed from V and 6 bases from J, the gap between germline ends came to 15 bases. CDR3 amino acids: CAWNTAQGAGELFF. As DNA, the CDR3 is TGTGCCTGGAATACAGCCCAGGGAGCCGGGGAGCTGTTTTTT.

The J gene is TRBJ2-1, the V gene TRBV12-3 or TRBV12-4; a weak D match, TRBD2 (6 bases). This CDR3 is 11 amino acids long. Trimming took 6 bases from V and 10 from J, leaving 10 bases between them. CDR3 nucleotides: TGTGCCAGCAGGAGGGCGGGGGAGCAGTTCTTC. Residues: CASRRAGEQFF.

Here the CDR3 reads CASSLISGKPNTGELFF. The CDR3 bases are TGTGCCAGCAGCTTGATAAGCGGGAAACCGAACACCGGGGAGCTGTTTTTT. This sequence joins TRBV7-3 and TRBJ2-2, with 7 bases aligning to TRBD2. Trimming at V came to 3 bases and at J to 0 bases, leaving 7 bases not matched to a gene. The V gene's germline CDR1 is SGHTA and CDR2 FQGTGA. CDR3 length: 17 amino acids.

The chain joins TRBV12-5 to TRBJ2-5, with 12 bases matching TRBD1. V shed 6 bases and J 4 bases; nucleotides not matched to a gene: 3. Germline V CDR1 and CDR2: LGHNT, FRNRAP. The CDR3 contains 14 residues. CDR3 bases: TGTGCTAGTGGCAGGGACAGGGGGCGAGAGACCCAGTACTTC. Amino acid sequence: CASGRDRGRETQYF.

The chain is built from TRBV27 and TRBJ2-5; 7 bases align to TRBD2. The J segment lost 5 bases and the V segment lost 5 bases, leaving 11 bases of the junction unmatched. Germline V lookup: CDR1 MNHEY, CDR2 SMNVEV (reference sequence). This CDR3 is 15 amino acids long. The DNA for the CDR3 is TGTGCCAGCAGTGCGTTTATAGCGGGTGGTGAGACCCAGTACTTC. Translation: CASSAFIAGGETQYF.

This chain connects TRBV14 to TRBJ1-2; 8 nucleotides align to TRBD1. Looked up from germline, CDR1 is SGHDN and CDR2 is FVKESK. The CDR3 consists of 15 residues. Unmatched junction bases numbered 8, after V lost 4 bases and J lost 4 bases. This CDR3 is CASSPSSGTGYGYTF. CDR3 nucleotides: TGTGCCAGCAGCCCCAGCTCCGGGACAGGCTATGGCTACACCTTC.

This rearrangement joins TRBV4-1 to TRBJ2-1; D assignment may be TRBD1 or TRBD2 (5 bases each). Trimming took 4 bases from V and 10 from J, leaving 20 bases between them. The CDR3 totals 15 residues. The V gene's germline CDR1 is MGHRA and CDR2 YSYEKL. CDR3 sequence reads: CASSPPREGPPEQFF. CDR3 bases: TGCGCCAGCAGCCCCCCCCGCGAGGGGCCCCCGGAGCAGTTCTTC.

This rearrangement joins TRBV7-2 to TRBJ2-3; D possibly corresponds to TRBD1 (5 bases). The germline gives CDR1 SGHTA, CDR2 FQGNSA. Trimming left V 9 bases short and J 2 bases short, with 15 bases between. This CDR3 contains 14 residues. Written as DNA, the CDR3 is TGTGCCAGAGAAGGGGCGTTTCACACAGATACGCAGTATTTT. Translation gives CAREGAFHTDTQYF.

The chain links TRBV6-2 or TRBV6-3 to TRBJ2-2; 8 bases align to TRBD1. Looked up from germline, CDR1 is MNHEY and CDR2 is SVGEGT. This CDR3 has 16 residues. V gave up 5 bases and J gave up 4 bases; unmatched junction bases: 9. CDR3 coding DNA: TGTGCCAGCAGTCGCCTGCAGGGGGCGGCCACCGGGGAGCTGTTTTTT. This encodes CASSRLQGAATGELFF.

The V and J genes are TRBV7-9 and TRBJ1-1; D possibly corresponds to TRBD1 (5 bases). Germline V gene lookup returns CDR1 SEHNR and CDR2 FQNEAQ (reference sequence). Trimming removed 5 bases from V and 5 bases from J, with 15 bases in between. The CDR3 length is 14 residues. CDR3 DNA: TGTGCCAGCAGCCTTAAGACAGCTAAGACTGAAGCTTTCTTT. Translation: CASSLKTAKTEAFF.

V usage is TRBV28 and J usage is TRBJ1-1; 7 bases are shared with TRBD1. The length of the CDR3 is 14 residues. Germline values: CDR1 MDHEN, CDR2 SYDVKM. Germline trimming cut 4 bases from V and 4 bases from J; bases unmatched to any gene: 6. As DNA, the CDR3 is TGTGCCAGCAGTTCGACAGGGCCCGGCACTGAAGCTTTCTTT. It is translated as CASSSTGPGTEAFF.

V and J are TRBV7-9 and TRBJ2-3; 8 nucleotides match TRBD2. Germline CDR1 SEHNR, CDR2 FQNEAQ (reference sequence). J gave up 4 bases and V 6 bases, and 6 bases lay outside the gene matches. This CDR3 is built from 14 residues. CDR3 amino acids: CASSPGGPSDTQYF. The CDR3 nucleotides are TGTGCCAGCAGTCCGGGGGGGCCCTCAGATACGCAGTATTTT.